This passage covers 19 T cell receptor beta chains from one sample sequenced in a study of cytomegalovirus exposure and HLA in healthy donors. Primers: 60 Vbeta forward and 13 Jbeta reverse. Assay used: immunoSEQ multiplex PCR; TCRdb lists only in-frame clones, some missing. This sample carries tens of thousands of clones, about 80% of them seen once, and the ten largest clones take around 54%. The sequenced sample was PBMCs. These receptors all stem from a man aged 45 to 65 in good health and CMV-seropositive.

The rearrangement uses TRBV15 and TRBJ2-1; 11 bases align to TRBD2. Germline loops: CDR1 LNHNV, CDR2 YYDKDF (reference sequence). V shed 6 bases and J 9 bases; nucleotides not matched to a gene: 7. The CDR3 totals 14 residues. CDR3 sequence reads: CATRGSGRGGEQFF. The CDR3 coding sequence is TGTGCCACCAGAGGTAGCGGGAGGGGTGGTGAGCAGTTCTTC. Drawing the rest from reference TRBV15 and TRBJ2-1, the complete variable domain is DAMVIQNPRYQVTQFGKPVTLSCSQTLNHNVMYWYQQKSSQAPKLLFHYYDKDFNNEADTPDNFQSRRPNTSFCFLDIRSPGLGDTAMYLCATRGSGRGGEQFFGPGTRLTVL.

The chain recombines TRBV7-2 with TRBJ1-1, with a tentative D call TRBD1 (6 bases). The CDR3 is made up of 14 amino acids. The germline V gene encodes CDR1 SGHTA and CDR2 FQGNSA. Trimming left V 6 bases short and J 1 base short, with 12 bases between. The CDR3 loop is CASRTGHPNTEAFF. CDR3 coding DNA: TGTGCCAGCAGAACGGGACACCCGAACACTGAAGCTTTCTTT.

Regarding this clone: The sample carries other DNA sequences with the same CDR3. This CDR3 is CASSLGTVGDYGYTF. The CDR3, as DNA: TGTGCCAGCAGCTTGGGTACGGTTGGAGACTATGGCTACACCTTC. V and J are TRBV5-5 and TRBJ1-2; D unresolved. Germline V lookup: CDR1 SGHKS, CDR2 YYEKEE (reference sequence). Between the trimmed V and J ends, which lost 0 bases and 3 bases, there was a span of 12 bases. The CDR3 is made up of 15 amino acids.

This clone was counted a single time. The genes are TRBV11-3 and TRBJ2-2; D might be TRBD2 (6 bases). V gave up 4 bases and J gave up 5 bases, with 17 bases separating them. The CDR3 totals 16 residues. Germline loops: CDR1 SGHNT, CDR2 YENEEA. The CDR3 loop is CASSYRGGLNTGELFF. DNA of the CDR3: TGTGCCAGCAGCTATCGCGGAGGGCTTAATACCGGGGAGCTGTTTTTT.

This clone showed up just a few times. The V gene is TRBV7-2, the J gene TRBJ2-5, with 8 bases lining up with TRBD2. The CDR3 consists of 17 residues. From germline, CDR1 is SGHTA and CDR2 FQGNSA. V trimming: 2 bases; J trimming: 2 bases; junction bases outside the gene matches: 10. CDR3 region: CASSLRGYAGGQETQYF. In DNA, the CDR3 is TGTGCCAGCAGCTTACGGGGGTACGCGGGGGGACAAGAGACCCAGTACTTC. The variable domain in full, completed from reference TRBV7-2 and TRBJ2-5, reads GAGVSQSPSNKVTEKGKDVELRCDPISGHTALYWYRQSLGQGLEFLIYFQGNSAPDKSGLPSDRFSAERTGGSVSTLTIQRTQQEDSAVYLCASSLRGYAGGQETQYFGPGTRLLVL.

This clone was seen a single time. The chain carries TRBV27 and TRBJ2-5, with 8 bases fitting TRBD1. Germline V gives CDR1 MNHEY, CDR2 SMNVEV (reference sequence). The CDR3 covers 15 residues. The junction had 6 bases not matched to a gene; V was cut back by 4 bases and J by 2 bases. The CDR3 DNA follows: TGTGCCAGCAGTTCGTACAGGGGGAGGCAAGAGACCCAGTACTTC. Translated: CASSSYRGRQETQYF.

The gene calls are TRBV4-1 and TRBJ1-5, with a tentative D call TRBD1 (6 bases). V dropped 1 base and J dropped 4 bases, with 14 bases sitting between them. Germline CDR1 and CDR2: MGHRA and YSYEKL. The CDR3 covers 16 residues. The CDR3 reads CASSQVSGTQNQPQHF. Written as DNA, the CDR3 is TGCGCCAGCAGCCAAGTCTCCGGGACACAAAATCAGCCCCAGCATTTT.

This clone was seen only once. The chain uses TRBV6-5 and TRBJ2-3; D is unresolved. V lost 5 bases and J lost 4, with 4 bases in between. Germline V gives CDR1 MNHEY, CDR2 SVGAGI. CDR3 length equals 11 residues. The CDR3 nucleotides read TGTGCCAGCAGTGAGTCAGATACGCAGTATTTT. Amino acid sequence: CASSESDTQYF.

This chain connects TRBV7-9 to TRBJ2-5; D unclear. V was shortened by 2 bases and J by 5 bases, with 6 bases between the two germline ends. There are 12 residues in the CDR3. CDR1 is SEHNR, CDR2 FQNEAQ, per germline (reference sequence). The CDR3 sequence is CASSLQLETQYF. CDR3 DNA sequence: TGTGCCAGCAGCTTACAACTGGAGACCCAGTACTTC.

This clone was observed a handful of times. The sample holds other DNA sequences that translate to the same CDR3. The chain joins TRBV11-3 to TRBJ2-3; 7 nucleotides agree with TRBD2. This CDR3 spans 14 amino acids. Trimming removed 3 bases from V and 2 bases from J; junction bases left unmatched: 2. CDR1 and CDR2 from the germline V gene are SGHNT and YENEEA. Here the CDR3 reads CASSLTSSTDTQYF. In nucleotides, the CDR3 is TGTGCCAGCAGCTTGACTAGCTCCACAGATACGCAGTATTTT.

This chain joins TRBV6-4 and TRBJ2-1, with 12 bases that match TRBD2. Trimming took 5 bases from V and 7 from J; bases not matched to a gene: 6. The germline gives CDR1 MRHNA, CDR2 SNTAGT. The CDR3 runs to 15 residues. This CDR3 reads CASSLLAGGLNEQFF. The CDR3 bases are TGTGCCAGCAGTCTTCTAGCGGGAGGGCTAAATGAGCAGTTCTTC.

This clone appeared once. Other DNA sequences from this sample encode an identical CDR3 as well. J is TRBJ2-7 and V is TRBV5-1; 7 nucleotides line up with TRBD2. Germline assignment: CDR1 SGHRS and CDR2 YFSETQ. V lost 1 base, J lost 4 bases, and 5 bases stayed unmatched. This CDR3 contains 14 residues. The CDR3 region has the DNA TGCGCCAGCAGCTTGAGGGGAGGGTCATACGAGCAGTACTTC. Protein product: CASSLRGGSYEQYF. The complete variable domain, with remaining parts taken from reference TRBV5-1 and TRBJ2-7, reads KAGVTQTPRYLIKTRGQQVTLSCSPISGHRSVSWYQQTPGQGLQFLFEYFSETQRNKGNFPGRFSGRQFSNSRSEMNVSTLELGDSALYLCASSLRGGSYEQYFGPGTRLTVT.

The CDR3 loop reads CASSLAPRDSLRGEKLFF. The CDR3 DNA is TGCGCCAGCAGCTTGGCGCCCCGGGACAGCTTACGGGGTGAAAAACTGTTTTTT. This chain joins TRBV5-1 and TRBJ1-4; 7 bases are shared with TRBD1. The germline V gene has CDR1 SGHRS and CDR2 YFSETQ. CDR3 size: 18 residues. With V trimmed by 0 bases and J by 7 bases, 15 bases remained unmatched.

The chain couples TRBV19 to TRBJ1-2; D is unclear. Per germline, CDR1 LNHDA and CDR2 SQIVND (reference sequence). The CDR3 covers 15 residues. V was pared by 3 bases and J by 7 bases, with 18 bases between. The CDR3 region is CASSMAATGSRGYTF. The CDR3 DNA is TGTGCCAGTAGTATGGCCGCGACCGGGTCTCGTGGCTACACCTTC.

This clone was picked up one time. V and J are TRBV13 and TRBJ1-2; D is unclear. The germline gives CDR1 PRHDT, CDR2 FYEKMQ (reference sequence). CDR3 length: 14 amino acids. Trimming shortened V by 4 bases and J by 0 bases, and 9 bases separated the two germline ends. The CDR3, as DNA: TGTGCCAGCAGCTCAAGCGGGTCTAACTATGGCTACACCTTC. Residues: CASSSSGSNYGYTF.

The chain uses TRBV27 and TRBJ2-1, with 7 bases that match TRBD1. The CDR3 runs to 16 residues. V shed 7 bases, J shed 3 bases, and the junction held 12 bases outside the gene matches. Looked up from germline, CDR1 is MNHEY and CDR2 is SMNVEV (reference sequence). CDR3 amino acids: CASTLKGWDSYNEQFF. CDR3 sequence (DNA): TGTGCCAGCACCCTAAAGGGATGGGACAGCTACAATGAGCAGTTCTTC.

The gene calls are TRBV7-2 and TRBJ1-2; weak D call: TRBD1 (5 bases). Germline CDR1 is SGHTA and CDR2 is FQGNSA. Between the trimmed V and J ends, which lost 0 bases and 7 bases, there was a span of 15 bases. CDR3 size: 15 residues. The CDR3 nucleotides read TGTGCCAGCAGCTTAGCGGAAGTCAGGGTTGCTGGCTACACCTTC. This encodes CASSLAEVRVAGYTF. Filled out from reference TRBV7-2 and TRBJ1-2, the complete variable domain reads GAGVSQSPSNKVTEKGKDVELRCDPISGHTALYWYRQSLGQGLEFLIYFQGNSAPDKSGLPSDRFSAERTGGSVSTLTIQRTQQEDSAVYLCASSLAEVRVAGYTFGSGTRLTVV.

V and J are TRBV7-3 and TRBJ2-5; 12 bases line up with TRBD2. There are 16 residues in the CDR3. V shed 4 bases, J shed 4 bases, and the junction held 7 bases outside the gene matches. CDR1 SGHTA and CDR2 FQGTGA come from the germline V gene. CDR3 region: CASSSGLAGSGETQYF. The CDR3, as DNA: TGTGCCAGCAGCTCGGGACTAGCGGGCTCGGGAGAGACCCAGTACTTC.

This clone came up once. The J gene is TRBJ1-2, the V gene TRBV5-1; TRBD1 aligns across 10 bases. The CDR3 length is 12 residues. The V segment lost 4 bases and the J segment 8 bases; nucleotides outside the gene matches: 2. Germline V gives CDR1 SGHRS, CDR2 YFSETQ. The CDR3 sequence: CASSLGQGGYTF. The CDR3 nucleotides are TGCGCCAGCAGCCTGGGACAGGGGGGCTACACCTTC.